This TCR beta chain is drawn from a study of breast tumors, draining lymph nodes, adjacent tissues. Whole-study results and caveats: Tumor T cell lymph node origin was a supported hypothesis, not proven.

The lymph nodes were axillary draining lymph nodes from breast cancer patients. MiXCR, applied by TCRdb to the multiplex PCR reads, yields one record per CDR3 protein. Among 270,000 or so distinct CDR3 sequences listed, 30% to 35% were seen once. This clonotype was recorded many times. What it binds is not known. This may be a read error, as it is one base from a much larger clone. The sequence was collected from a female donor with breast cancer. Some clones in this sample may be carry-over from other donors' samples. The sequenced sample consisted of axillary lymph node tissue.

CDR3 coding DNA: TGCAGTGCCGCGACAGGGACCTATGGCCCCACCTTC. This translates into CSAATGTYGPTF. This chain links TRBV20-1 with TRBJ1-2, with 7 bases that match TRBD1. CDR1 and CDR2 (germline): DFQATT, SNEGSKA (reference sequence). There are 12 residues in the CDR3. The V gene end was trimmed by 6 bases and the J gene end by 13 bases; junction bases not matched to a gene: 14.